By share, the clone carrying this T cell receptor (beta chain) counts as medium-sized. Its antigen is still unknown. The V and J ends lost 2 bases and 0 bases respectively, with 13 bases between them. Germline V CDR1 and CDR2: KGHSH, LQKENI. This CDR3 region has 17 residues. TRB was amplified from approximately 250-500 ng of blood genomic DNA. This specimen comes from a study of T and B cells in COVID-19 patients. About the study: Peripheral blood came from COVID-19 patients with active infection or after recovery. At median age approximately 37 years, recovered patients were younger than active-infection patients at just over 65.

Study results and caveats: Active COVID-19 showed highly clonal TRB repertoires; recovery showed diversity and richness above healthy donors. Early severe-case samples and blood from mildly ill patients during symptoms were in short supply.

BIOMED2 TRB-A/B primer pools were used in multiplex TRB PCR. TCRdb re-called the multiplex PCR reads with MiXCR, one entry per CDR3 protein. Of nearly 15,000 distinct CDR3 sequences listed, about 26% are singletons. The receptor's source is a human donor who had recovered from COVID-19. This chain uses TRBV18 with TRBJ2-2; unclear D gene. Material for sequencing was blood. This CDR3 is CASSPAGRAANTGELFF. The CDR3 DNA follows: TGTGCCAGCTCACCAGCAGGACGAGCCGCGAACACCGGGGAGCTGTTTTTT.